This TCR beta chain was sequenced in a study of OX40 agonist ivuxolimab in advanced cancers. The CDR3 consists of 15 residues. Trimming pared 4 bases from V and 1 base from J, leaving 14 bases between. Profiled with immunoSEQ multiplex PCR; TCRdb holds only in-frame clones, not every one. The data hold under 20,000 clones, with 65% to 90% observed a single time. This clonotype was obtained from an adult with an advanced solid tumor such as melanoma, head and neck, liver or kidney cancer. This chain connects TRBV5-3 to TRBJ1-1; D perhaps matches TRBD1 (5 bases). TRBV5-3 is placed among ORFs of uncertain function. Sequenced material: CD4+ or CD8+ T cells sorted from blood, taken in a trial of the OX40 agonist ivuxolimab. CDR3 sequence (DNA): TGTGCCAGAAGCGCGTTAGGGGACCCGAACACTGAAGCTTTCTTT. Protein: CARSALGDPNTEAFF.